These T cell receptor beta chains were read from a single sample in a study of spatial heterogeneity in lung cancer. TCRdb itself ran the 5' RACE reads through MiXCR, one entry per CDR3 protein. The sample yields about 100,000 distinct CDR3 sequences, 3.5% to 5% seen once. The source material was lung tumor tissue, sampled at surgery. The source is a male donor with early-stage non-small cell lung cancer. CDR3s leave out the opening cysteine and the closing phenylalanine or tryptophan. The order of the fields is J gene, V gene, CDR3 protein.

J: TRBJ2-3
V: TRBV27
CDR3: ASSDRLAEPVDTQY

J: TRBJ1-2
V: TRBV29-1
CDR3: SVAKAYGYT

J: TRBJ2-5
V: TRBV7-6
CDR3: ASSFQTGEQETQY

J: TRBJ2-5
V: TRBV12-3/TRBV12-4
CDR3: ASSNPAGGNQETQY

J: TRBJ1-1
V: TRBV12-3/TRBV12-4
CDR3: ASSFLGQGLAF

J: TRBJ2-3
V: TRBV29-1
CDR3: SASGLAGDTQY

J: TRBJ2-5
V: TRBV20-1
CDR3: SAHRGRLETQY

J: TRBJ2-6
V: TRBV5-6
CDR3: ASSPPLRVAGTYSGANVLT

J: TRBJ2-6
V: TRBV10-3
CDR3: AISESVTGSGANVLT

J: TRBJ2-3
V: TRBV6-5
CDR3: ASRKTGQPGDTQY

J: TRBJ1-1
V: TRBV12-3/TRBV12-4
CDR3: ASSPSGQTNTEAF

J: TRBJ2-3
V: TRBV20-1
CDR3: SALAETGGLGDTQY

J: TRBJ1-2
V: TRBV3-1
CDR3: ASSLGPDGGYGYT

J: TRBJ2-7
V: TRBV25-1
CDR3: ASRDRYHEQY

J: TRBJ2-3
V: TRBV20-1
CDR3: SARILAEDTQY

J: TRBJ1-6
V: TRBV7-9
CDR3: ASRPNGGNRNSPLH

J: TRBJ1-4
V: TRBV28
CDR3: ASSSGQAFATNEKLF

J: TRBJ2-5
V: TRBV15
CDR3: ATSEGGRGQETQY

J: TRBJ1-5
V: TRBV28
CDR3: ASSWGGNQPQH

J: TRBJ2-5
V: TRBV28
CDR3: ASSLHKETQY

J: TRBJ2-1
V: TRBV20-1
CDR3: SARTTSGSYNEQF

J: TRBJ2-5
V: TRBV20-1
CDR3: SAPGLAIETQY

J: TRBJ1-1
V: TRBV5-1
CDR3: ASSPDPRDTEAF

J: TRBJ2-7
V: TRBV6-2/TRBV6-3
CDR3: ASSYLSGGSSYEQY

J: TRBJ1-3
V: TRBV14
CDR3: ASSQPGRGNTIY

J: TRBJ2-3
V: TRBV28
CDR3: ASSDGTTDTQY

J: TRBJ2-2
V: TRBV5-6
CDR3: ASSSTPGPGELF

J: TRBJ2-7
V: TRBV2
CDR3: ASSSVTSGVLGQY

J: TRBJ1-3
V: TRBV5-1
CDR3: ASSLQEQSGNTIY

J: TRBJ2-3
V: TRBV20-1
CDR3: SAPRGGGVNTDTQY

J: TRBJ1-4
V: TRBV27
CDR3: ASSLSIFNEKLF

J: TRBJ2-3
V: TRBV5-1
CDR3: ASSFRGRAVDTQY

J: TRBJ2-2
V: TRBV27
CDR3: ASSPAGGGTGELF

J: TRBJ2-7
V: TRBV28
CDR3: ASNSRGAPTYEQY

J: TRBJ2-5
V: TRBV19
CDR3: ASSRVIQETQY

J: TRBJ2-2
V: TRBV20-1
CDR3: SASRGTNTGELF

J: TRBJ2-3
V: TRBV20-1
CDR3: SQYPPSGGYGTDTQY

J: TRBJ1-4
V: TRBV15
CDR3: ATSRTGQGEEKLF

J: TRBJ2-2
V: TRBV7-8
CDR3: ASSNRINTGELF

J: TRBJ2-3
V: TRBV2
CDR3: ASCKTDTQY

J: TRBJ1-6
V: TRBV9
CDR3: ASSAQGQVGGNSPLH

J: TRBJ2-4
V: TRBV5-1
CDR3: ASSLGGRVKNIQY

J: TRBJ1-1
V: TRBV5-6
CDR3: ASSLQQGAF

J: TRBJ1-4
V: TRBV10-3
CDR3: ATRRGPDEKLF